Reported below is one TCR beta chain. This table comes from immunoSEQ multiplex PCR, and its TCRdb copy is limited to in-frame clones, with some not included. The repertoire includes around 64,000 clones, approximately 80% of them detected once, and about 7.1% sits in the top ten. These data are taken from a study of radiation and T cells in renal cell carcinoma. CDR1 is SGHAT, CDR2 FQNNGV, per germline. The CDR3 is 13 amino acids. V shed 9 bases and J shed 5 bases, with 14 bases lying between them. Time point described: baseline pretreatment blood. The treatment was: 15 Gy SBRT to primary tumor, nephrectomy 4 weeks later. Blood was sampled at baseline, 2 weeks and 4 weeks after SBRT.

This clonotype was sampled from a man between 60 and 75 years old with renal cell carcinoma. The input for sequencing was blood, taken from a patient whose treatment included radiotherapy and nephrectomy. V and J are TRBV11-2 and TRBJ2-4, with a possible D match to TRBD1 (6 bases). In DNA form, the CDR3 reads TGTGCCAGTTTGGCCACAGGGCAAAACATTCAGTACTTC. It encodes CASLATGQNIQYF.